This T cell receptor beta chain stems from a study of T-cell memory formation after mild COVID-19. Using its own MiXCR run on the 5' RACE reads, TCRdb lists one record per CDR3 protein. This sample has approximately 300,000 distinct CDR3 sequences, with 8% to 10% found just once. V dropped 1 base and J dropped 0; count of bases not matched to a gene: 2. Germline-derived CDR1 and CDR2 are SGHTA and FQGTGA. The CDR3 runs 16 residues. This clonotype was seen ten or more times. Its target is unknown. Study observations and caveats: The study found contracting CD4+ clones mainly in CM and EM and contracting CD8+ clones in EMRA.

The origin of this receptor is a man aged 18 to 29 who had mild COVID-19 (a few samples of this study predate the infection). Cell type and time point are not known. Sequenced sample: PBMCs or a T cell subset sorted from them (not recorded which). The chain joins TRBV7-3 to TRBJ2-1, with 8 bases fitting TRBD2. CDR3 coding DNA: TGTGCCAGCAGCTTAATGGCGGGGGGCTCCTACAATGAGCAGTTCTTC. This translates into CASSLMAGGSYNEQFF.